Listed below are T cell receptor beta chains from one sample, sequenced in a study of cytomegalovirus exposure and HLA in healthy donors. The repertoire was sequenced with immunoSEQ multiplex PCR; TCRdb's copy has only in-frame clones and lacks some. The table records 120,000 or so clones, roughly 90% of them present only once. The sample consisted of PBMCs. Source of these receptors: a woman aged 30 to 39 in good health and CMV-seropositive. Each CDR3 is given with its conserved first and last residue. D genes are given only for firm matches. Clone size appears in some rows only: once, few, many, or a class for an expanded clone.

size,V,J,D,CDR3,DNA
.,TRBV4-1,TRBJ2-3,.,CASSQETRDTQYF,TGCGCCAGCAGCCAAGAAACTAGGGATACGCAGTATTTT
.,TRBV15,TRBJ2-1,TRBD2,CATSRGLASHNEQFF,TGTGCCACCAGCAGGGGACTAGCGTCTCATAATGAGCAGTTCTTC
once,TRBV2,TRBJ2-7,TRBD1,CASSGGDRGNF,TGTGCCAGCAGTGGGGGGGACAGGGGAAACTTC
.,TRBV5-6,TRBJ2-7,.,CASSPDWGETYEQYF,TGTGCCAGCAGCCCTGACTGGGGGGAAACCTACGAGCAGTACTTC
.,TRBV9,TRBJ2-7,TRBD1,CASSGGQGSYEQYF,TGTGCCAGCAGCGGGGGACAGGGTTCCTACGAGCAGTACTTC
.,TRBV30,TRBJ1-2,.,CAWSARGGSGYTF,TGTGCCTGGAGTGCCCGGGGGGGCTCTGGCTACACCTTC
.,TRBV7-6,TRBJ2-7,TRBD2,CASSRRTSGPYEQYF,TGTGCCAGCAGCCGACGGACTAGCGGCCCCTACGAGCAGTACTTC
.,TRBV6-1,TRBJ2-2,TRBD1,CASSKDRGFGELFF,TGTGCCAGCAGTAAGGACAGGGGATTCGGGGAGCTGTTTTTT
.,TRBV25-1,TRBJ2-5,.,CASSEVGPGETQYF,TGTGCCAGCAGTGAGGTGGGCCCTGGGGAGACCCAGTACTTC
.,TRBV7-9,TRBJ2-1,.,CASSSRDGVRTEQFF,TGTGCCAGCAGCTCCCGAGATGGAGTCCGGACAGAGCAGTTCTTC
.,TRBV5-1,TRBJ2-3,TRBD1,CASSLDRGPDTQYF,TGCGCCAGCAGCTTGGACAGGGGACCAGATACGCAGTATTTT
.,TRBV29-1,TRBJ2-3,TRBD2,CSVEPLAGMTDTQYF,TGCAGCGTTGAACCCCTAGCGGGTATGACAGATACGCAGTATTTT
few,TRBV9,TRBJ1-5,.,CASSRGGGNQPQHF,TGTGCCAGCAGCCGCGGGGGGGGCAATCAGCCCCAGCATTTT